This T cell receptor beta chain originates from a study of CD8 T cells in Susac syndrome. Turning to the study itself: Patients with Susac syndrome who were sequenced included five or six with active disease and fewer than ten in remission.

This clonotype was detected only once. Germline assignment: CDR1 KGHSH and CDR2 LQKENI. The CDR3 runs 14 residues. The junction had 4 bases not matched to a gene; V was cut back by 6 bases and J by 0 bases. An amount of RNA that ranged from roughly 0.5 to 1 ug was reverse transcribed with random hexamers. Multiplex PCR with immunoSEQ amplified the TCR beta CDR3 across 54 Vbeta and 13 Jbeta. TCRdb recomputed calls from the immunoSEQ multiplex PCR reads with MiXCR, one row per CDR3 protein. The sample lists about 190,000 distinct CDR3 sequences, 90% to 95% seen once, with approximately 0.086% in the top ten.

The sequence came from a human donor with Susac syndrome. The material sequenced was CD4+ T cells from PBMCs. The chain joins TRBV18 to TRBJ2-7; 8 positions agree with TRBD1. CDR3 region: CASSKTGDSYEQYF. CDR3 sequence (DNA): TGTGCCAGCTCCAAGACAGGGGACTCCTACGAGCAGTACTTC.